The T cell receptor beta chain described here comes from a study of T-cell memory formation after mild COVID-19. V was shortened by 1 base and J by 5 bases, with 8 bases between the two germline ends. Germline V gives CDR1 DFQATT, CDR2 SNEGSKA (reference sequence). The CDR3 is 12 amino acids. Regarding the study as a whole: Certain responding clones were present in pre-infection memory, suggesting participation of cross-reactive memory. Clones contracting over day 15 to 85 were CD4/CD8 balanced, with later expanders leaning CD4+.

About this clonotype itself: Antigen specificity is unknown.

Each CDR3 protein is one row after TCRdb ran MiXCR on the 5' RACE reads. The table records under 600,000 distinct CDR3 sequences, roughly 22% of them present only once. The rearrangement uses TRBV20-1 and TRBJ1-2; no definite D call. The sequence derives from an adult woman who had mild COVID-19 (a few samples of this study predate the infection). Cell type and time point are not known. The source material was PBMCs or a T cell subset sorted from them (not recorded which). CDR3 coding DNA: TGCAGTGCTAGAGTCGCGGGGTATGGCTACACCTTC. Its translation is CSARVAGYGYTF.